Listed here is a single T cell receptor beta chain. The target antigen is unknown. The data are from a study of beta chain features in type 1 diabetes. General study findings and limits: Healthy donors had naive, central memory and Treg TCRB repertoires that appeared less similar than those seen among patients.

Reverse transcribing all isolated RNA meant expressed TCRB transcripts were sequenced. Sequencing used immunoSEQ multiplex PCR; TCRdb keeps in-frame clones, though not all of them. The sample shows some 900,000 clones, 15% to 20% of them seen only once. Sequenced material: naive CD4+ T cells from blood. The source is a woman aged 18 to 35 in good health.

CDR3 nucleotides: TGTGCCAGCAGCTTAAATGCGGGGGACTCTAGCGGCCTCTACAATGAGCAGTTCTTC. This codes for CASSLNAGDSSGLYNEQFF. This sequence joins TRBV7-9 and TRBJ2-1; TRBD2 agrees at 7 bases. The junction had 16 bases not matched to a gene; V was cut back by 2 bases and J by 3 bases. The CDR3 is 19 residues long. Per the germline V gene, CDR1 is SEHNR and CDR2 is FQNEAQ (reference sequence). The full variable domain, its missing parts supplied by reference TRBV7-9 and TRBJ2-1, is DTGVSQNPRHKITKRGQNVTFRCDPISEHNRLYWYRQTLGQGPEFLTYFQNEAQLEKSRLLSDRFSAERPKGSFSTLEIQRTEQGDSAMYLCASSLNAGDSSGLYNEQFFGPGTRLTVL.